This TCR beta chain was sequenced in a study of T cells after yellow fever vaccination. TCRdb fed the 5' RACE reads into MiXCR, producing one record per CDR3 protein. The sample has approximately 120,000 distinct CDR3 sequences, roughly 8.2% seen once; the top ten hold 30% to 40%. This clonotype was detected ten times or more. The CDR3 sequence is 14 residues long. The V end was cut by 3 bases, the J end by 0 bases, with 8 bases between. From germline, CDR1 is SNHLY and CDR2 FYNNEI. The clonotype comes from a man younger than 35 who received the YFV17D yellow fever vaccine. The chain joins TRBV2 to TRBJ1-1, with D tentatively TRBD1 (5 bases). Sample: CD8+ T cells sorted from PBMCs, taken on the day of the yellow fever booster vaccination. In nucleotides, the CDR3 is TGTGCCAGCAGTGATTCAGGGTTGAACACTGAAGCTTTCTTT. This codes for CASSDSGLNTEAFF.